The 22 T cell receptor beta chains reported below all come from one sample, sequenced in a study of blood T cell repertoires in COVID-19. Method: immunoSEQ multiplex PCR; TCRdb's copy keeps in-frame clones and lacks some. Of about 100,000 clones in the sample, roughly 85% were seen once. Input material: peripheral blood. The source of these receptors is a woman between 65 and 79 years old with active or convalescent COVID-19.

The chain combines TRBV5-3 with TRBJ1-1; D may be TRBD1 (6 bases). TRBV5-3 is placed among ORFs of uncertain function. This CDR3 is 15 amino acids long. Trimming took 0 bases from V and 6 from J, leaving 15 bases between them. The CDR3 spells CARSLDPDRRPEAFF. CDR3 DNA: TGTGCCAGAAGCTTGGACCCCGACAGGAGACCTGAAGCTTTCTTT.

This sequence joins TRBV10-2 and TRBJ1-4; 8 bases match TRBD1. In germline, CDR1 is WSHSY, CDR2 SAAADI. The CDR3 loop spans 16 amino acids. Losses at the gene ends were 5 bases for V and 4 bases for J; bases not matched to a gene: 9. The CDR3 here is CASSRLGTGNNEKLFF. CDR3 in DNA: TGCGCCAGCAGTCGATTAGGGACAGGAAATAATGAAAAACTGTTTTTT.

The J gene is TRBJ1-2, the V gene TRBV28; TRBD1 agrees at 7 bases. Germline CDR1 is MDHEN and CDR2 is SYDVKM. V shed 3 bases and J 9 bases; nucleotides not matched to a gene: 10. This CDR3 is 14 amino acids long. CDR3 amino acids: CASSFPGTENRYTF. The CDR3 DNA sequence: TGTGCCAGCAGTTTCCCCGGGACAGAAAACCGCTACACCTTC.

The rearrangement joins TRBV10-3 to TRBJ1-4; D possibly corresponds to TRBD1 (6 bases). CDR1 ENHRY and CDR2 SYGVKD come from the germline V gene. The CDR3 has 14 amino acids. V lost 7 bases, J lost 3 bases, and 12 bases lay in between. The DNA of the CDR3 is TGTGCCATCACAGCAGGGGTGCCTAATGAAAAACTGTTTTTT. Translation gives CAITAGVPNEKLFF.

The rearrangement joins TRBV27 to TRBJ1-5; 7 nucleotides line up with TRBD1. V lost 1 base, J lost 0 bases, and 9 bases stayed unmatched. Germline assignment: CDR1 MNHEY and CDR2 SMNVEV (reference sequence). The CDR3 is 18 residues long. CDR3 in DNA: TGTGCCAGCAGTTTATTTGGGGACAGTCGCTATAGCAATCAGCCCCAGCATTTT. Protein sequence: CASSLFGDSRYSNQPQHF.

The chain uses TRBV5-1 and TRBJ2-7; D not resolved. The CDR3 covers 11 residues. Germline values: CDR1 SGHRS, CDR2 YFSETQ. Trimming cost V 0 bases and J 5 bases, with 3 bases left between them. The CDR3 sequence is CASSLADEQYF. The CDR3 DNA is TGCGCCAGCAGCTTGGCTGACGAGCAGTACTTC.

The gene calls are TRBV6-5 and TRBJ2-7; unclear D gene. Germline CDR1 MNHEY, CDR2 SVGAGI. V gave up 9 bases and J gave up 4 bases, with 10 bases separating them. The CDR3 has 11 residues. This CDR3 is CASSLFYEQYF. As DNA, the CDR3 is TGTGCCAGTTCCCTATTTTACGAGCAGTACTTC.

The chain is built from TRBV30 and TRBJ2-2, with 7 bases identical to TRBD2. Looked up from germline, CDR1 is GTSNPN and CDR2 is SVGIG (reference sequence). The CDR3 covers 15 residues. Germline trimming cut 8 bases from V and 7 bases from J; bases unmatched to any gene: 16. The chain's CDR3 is CARASAGERDGELFF. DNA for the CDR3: TGTGCCCGAGCGTCCGCGGGAGAGAGGGACGGGGAGCTGTTTTTT. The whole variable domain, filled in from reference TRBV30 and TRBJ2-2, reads SQTIHQWPATLVQPVGSPLSLECTVEGTSNPNLYWYRQAAGRGLQLLFYSVGIGQISSEVPQNLSASRPQDRQFILSSKKLLLSDSGFYLCARASAGERDGELFFGEGSRLTVL.

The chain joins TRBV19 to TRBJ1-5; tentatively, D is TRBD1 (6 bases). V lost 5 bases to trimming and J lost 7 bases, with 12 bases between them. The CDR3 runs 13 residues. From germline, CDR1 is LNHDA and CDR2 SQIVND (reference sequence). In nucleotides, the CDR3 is TGTGCCAGTAGTCCGGACAGCTGGCAGCCCCAGCATTTT. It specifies CASSPDSWQPQHF.

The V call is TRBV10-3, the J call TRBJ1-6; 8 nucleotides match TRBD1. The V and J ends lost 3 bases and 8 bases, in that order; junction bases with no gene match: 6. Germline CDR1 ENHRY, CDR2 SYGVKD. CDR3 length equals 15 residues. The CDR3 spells CAISEGQGIDSPLHF. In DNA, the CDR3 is TGTGCCATCAGTGAAGGACAGGGAATTGATTCACCCCTCCACTTT.

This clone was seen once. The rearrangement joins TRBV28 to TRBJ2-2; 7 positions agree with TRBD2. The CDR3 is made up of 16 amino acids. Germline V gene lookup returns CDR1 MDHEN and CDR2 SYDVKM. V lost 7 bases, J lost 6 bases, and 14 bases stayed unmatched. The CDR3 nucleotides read TGTGCCAGCACCCCTGGGGCAAGCGGGATCGCCGGGGAGCTGTTTTTT. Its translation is CASTPGASGIAGELFF.

The DNA of the CDR3 is TGTGCCAGCAGCTCGTATCGGACAGGGTTCACCTATAATTCACCCCTCCACTTT. Translated: CASSSYRTGFTYNSPLHF. The chain has TRBV7-2 and TRBJ1-6, with 8 bases lining up with TRBD1. J was trimmed by 2 bases and V by 4 bases; bases with no gene match: 10. This CDR3 has 18 amino acids. CDR1 is SGHTA, CDR2 FQGNSA, per germline.

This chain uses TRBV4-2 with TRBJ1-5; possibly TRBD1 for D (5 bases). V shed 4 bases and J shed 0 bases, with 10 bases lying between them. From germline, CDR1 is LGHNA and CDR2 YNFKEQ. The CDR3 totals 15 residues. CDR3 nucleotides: TGTGCCAGCAGCCTTAGACAGTATAGCAATCAGCCCCAGCATTTT. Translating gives CASSLRQYSNQPQHF.

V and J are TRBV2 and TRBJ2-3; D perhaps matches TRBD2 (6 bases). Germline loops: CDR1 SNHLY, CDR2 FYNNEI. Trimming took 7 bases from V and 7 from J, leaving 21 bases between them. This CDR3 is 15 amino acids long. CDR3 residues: CASKVGLSAPNTQYF. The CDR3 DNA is TGTGCCAGCAAAGTGGGACTCAGCGCCCCTAATACGCAGTATTTT.

CDR3 loop: CASSRTSGGAGGETQYF. The CDR3 bases are TGCGCCAGCAGCCGTACTAGCGGGGGGGCCGGTGGAGAGACCCAGTACTTC. The chain combines TRBV5-1 with TRBJ2-5, with 13 bases matching TRBD2. The CDR3 sequence is 17 residues long. Germline V lookup: CDR1 SGHRS, CDR2 YFSETQ. V trimming: 4 bases; J trimming: 4 bases; junction bases outside the gene matches: 10.

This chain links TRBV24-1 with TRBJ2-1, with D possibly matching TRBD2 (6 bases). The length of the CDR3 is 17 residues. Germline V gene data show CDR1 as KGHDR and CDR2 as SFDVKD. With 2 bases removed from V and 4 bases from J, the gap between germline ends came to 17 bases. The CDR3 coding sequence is TGTGCCACCAGTGATTCCCTGGGAGGCTCAGGGTACAATGAGCAGTTCTTC. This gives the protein CATSDSLGGSGYNEQFF.

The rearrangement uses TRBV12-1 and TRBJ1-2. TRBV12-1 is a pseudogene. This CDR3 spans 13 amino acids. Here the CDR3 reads CARGGNSNYGYTF. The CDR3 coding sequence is TGTGCCAGGGGGGGGAATTCCAACTATGGCTACACCTTC.

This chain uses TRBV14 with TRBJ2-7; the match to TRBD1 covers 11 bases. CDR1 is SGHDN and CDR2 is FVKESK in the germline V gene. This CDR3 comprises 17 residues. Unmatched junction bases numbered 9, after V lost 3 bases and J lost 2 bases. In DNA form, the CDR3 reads TGTGCCAGCAGCCAGTCAAGGGGGACAGGGGGACCCTACGAGCAGTACTTC. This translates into CASSQSRGTGGPYEQYF.

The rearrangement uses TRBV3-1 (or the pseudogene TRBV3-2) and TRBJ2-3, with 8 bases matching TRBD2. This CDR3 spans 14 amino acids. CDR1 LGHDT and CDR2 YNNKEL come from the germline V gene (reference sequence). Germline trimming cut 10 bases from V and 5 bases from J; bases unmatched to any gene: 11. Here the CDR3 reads CATFREGQGDTQYF. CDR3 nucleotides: TGTGCCACTTTCCGGGAGGGGCAGGGAGATACGCAGTATTTT.

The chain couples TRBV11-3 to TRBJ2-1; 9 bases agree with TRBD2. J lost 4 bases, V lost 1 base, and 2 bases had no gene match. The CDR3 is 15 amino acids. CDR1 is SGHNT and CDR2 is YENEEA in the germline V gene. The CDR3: CASSLGLADYNEQFF. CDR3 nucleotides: TGTGCCAGCAGCTTAGGACTAGCGGATTACAATGAGCAGTTCTTC. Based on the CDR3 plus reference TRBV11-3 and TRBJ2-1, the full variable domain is EAGVVQSPRYKIIEKKQPVAFWCNPISGHNTLYWYLQNLGQGPELLIRYENEEAVDDSQLPKDRFSAERLKGVDSTLKIQPAELGDSAVYLCASSLGLADYNEQFFGPGTRLTVL.

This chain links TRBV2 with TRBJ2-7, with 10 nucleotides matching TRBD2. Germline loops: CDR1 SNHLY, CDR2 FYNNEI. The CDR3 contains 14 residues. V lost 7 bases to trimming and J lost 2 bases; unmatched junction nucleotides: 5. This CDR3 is CASILAGGAYEQYF. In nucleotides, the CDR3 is TGTGCCAGCATCTTAGCGGGAGGTGCCTACGAGCAGTACTTC.

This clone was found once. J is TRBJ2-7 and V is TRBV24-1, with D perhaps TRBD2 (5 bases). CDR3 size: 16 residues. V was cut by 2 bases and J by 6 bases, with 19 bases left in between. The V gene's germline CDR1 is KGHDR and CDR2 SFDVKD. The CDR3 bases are TGTGCCACCAGTGATTATCGGGGATTTGGCGAGGGCGAGCAGTACTTC. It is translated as CATSDYRGFGEGEQYF.